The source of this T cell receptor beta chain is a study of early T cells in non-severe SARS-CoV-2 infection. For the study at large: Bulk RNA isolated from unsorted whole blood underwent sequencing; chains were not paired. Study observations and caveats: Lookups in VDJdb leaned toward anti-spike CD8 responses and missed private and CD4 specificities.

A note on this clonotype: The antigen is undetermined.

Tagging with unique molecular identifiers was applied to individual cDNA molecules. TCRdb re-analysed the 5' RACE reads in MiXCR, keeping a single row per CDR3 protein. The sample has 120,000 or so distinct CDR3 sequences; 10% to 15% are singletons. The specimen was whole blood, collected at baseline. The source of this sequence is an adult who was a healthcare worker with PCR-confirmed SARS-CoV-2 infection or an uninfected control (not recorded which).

Here the CDR3 DNA reads TGTGCCAGCTCACCACTTGGCACAGATACGCAGTATTTT. Encoded protein: CASSPLGTDTQYF. The rearrangement uses TRBV18 and TRBJ2-3; D not resolved. Trimming pared 1 base from V and 1 base from J, leaving 3 bases between. The CDR3 totals 13 residues. Germline V gene sequence: CDR1 KGHSH, CDR2 LQKENI.